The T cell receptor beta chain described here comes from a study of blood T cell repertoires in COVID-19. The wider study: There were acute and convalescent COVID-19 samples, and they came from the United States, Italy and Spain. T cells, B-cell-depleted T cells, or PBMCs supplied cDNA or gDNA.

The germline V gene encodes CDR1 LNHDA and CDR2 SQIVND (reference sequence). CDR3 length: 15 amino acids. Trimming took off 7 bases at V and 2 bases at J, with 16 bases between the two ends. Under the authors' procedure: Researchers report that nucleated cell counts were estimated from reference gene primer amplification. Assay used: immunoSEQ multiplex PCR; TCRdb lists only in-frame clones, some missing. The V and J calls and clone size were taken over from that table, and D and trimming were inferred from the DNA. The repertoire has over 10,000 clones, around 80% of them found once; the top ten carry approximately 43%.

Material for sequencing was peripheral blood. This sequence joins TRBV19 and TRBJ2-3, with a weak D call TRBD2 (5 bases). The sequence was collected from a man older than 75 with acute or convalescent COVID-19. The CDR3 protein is CASNNGLQYTDTQYF. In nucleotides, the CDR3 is TGTGCCAGTAATAACGGACTCCAATACACAGATACGCAGTATTTT.